The rows below give T cell receptor beta chains drawn from one sample of a study of beta chain features in type 1 diabetes. Here immunoSEQ multiplex PCR was the method, and the copy in TCRdb shows in-frame clones only, minus some. The table lists hundreds of thousands of clones, more than 12% of them singletons. The sample consisted of naive CD4+ T cells from blood. The receptor set was obtained from a man between 18 and 29 years old with type 1 diabetes. CDR3s include the opening cysteine and the closing phenylalanine or tryptophan. D genes are given only for firm matches. Clone size is given for some rows only: seen once, a few or many times, or a class if the clone is expanded.

J gene: TRBJ1-2
clone size: .
D gene: TRBD1
V gene: TRBV29-1
CDR3 protein: CSAGTGGDYGYTF
CDR3 DNA: TGCAGCGCCGGGACAGGGGGAGACTATGGCTACACCTTC

J gene: TRBJ2-5
clone size: .
D gene: TRBD2
V gene: TRBV10-3
CDR3 protein: CAISSTSGGETQYF
CDR3 DNA: TGTGCCATCAGCTCGACTAGCGGCGGAGAGACCCAGTACTTC

J gene: TRBJ1-1
clone size: .
D gene: .
V gene: TRBV6-1
CDR3 protein: CASSEPGSNTEAFF
CDR3 DNA: TGTGCCAGCAGTGAACCCGGGTCGAACACTGAAGCTTTCTTT

J gene: TRBJ1-5
clone size: few
D gene: .
V gene: TRBV30
CDR3 protein: CAWSEDSNQPQHF
CDR3 DNA: TGTGCCTGGAGCGAGGACAGTAATCAGCCCCAGCATTTT

J gene: TRBJ1-3
clone size: .
D gene: .
V gene: TRBV28
CDR3 protein: CASSSRGAGTLSGNTIYF
CDR3 DNA: TGTGCCAGCAGCTCCCGAGGGGCAGGAACCCTCTCTGGAAACACCATATATTTT

J gene: TRBJ2-4
clone size: .
D gene: TRBD2
V gene: TRBV28
CDR3 protein: CAINREGRKFKAKNIQYF
CDR3 DNA: TGTGCCATCAACCGGGAGGGGCGAAAGTTCAAGGCCAAAAACATTCAGTACTTC

J gene: TRBJ1-2
clone size: few
D gene: .
V gene: TRBV30
CDR3 protein: CAWSVHRDSGYTF
CDR3 DNA: TGTGCCTGGAGTGTTCACAGGGATAGTGGCTACACCTTC

J gene: TRBJ1-4
clone size: few
D gene: .
V gene: TRBV15
CDR3 protein: CATSLRKSNEKLFF
CDR3 DNA: TGTGCCACCAGCCTTAGGAAGAGCAATGAAAAACTGTTTTTT

J gene: TRBJ2-2
clone size: few
D gene: .
V gene: TRBV19
CDR3 protein: CASRRLAGQGVITGELFF
CDR3 DNA: TGTGCCAGTAGACGGCTGGCCGGGCAGGGAGTTATCACCGGGGAGCTGTTTTTT

J gene: TRBJ2-5
clone size: few
D gene: .
V gene: TRBV30
CDR3 protein: CAWSVWEEAQYF
CDR3 DNA: TGTGCCTGGAGTGTGTGGGAAGAGGCCCAGTACTTC

J gene: TRBJ1-1
clone size: .
D gene: TRBD1
V gene: TRBV30
CDR3 protein: CALRQGIIGFGDTEAFF
CDR3 DNA: TGTGCCTTACGACAGGGTATAATCGGGTTTGGGGACACTGAAGCTTTCTTT

J gene: TRBJ2-5
clone size: .
D gene: .
V gene: TRBV7-9
CDR3 protein: CASSFDQTQYF
CDR3 DNA: TGTGCCAGCAGCTTCGACCAGACCCAGTACTTC

J gene: TRBJ2-1
clone size: .
D gene: TRBD2
V gene: TRBV4-1
CDR3 protein: CASSRRGGLAGERNEQFF
CDR3 DNA: TGCGCCAGCAGCCGGAGAGGGGGACTAGCGGGAGAGAGGAATGAGCAGTTCTTC

J gene: TRBJ2-3
clone size: .
D gene: TRBD2
V gene: TRBV7-3
CDR3 protein: CASSSTSDGDTQYF
CDR3 DNA: TGTGCCAGCAGCTCCACTAGCGACGGAGATACGCAGTATTTT

J gene: TRBJ1-1
clone size: .
D gene: TRBD1
V gene: TRBV6-6
CDR3 protein: CASRQRDRAEAFF
CDR3 DNA: TGTGCCAGCAGACAAAGGGACAGAGCTGAAGCTTTCTTT

J gene: TRBJ2-7
clone size: once
D gene: TRBD1
V gene: TRBV19
CDR3 protein: CASSMGPGQGFPNEQYF
CDR3 DNA: TGTGCCAGTAGTATGGGCCCGGGACAGGGGTTTCCTAACGAGCAGTACTTC

J gene: TRBJ2-7
clone size: few
D gene: TRBD1
V gene: TRBV18
CDR3 protein: CASSPPVGTGVDEQYF
CDR3 DNA: TGTGCCAGCTCACCTCCCGTGGGGACAGGGGTAGACGAGCAGTACTTC

J gene: TRBJ1-2
clone size: .
D gene: TRBD1
V gene: TRBV18
CDR3 protein: CASSLGGSSYGYTF
CDR3 DNA: TGTGCCAGCTCTCTAGGGGGCTCCAGCTATGGCTACACCTTC

J gene: TRBJ2-1
clone size: .
D gene: .
V gene: TRBV25-1
CDR3 protein: CASSEWGVSSYNEQFF
CDR3 DNA: TGTGCCAGCAGTGAATGGGGAGTAAGCTCCTACAATGAGCAGTTCTTC

J gene: TRBJ1-1
clone size: .
D gene: .
V gene: TRBV7-9
CDR3 protein: CASIENTEAFF
CDR3 DNA: TGTGCCAGCATTGAAAACACTGAAGCTTTCTTT

J gene: TRBJ2-1
clone size: few
D gene: TRBD2
V gene: TRBV18
CDR3 protein: CASSPNEGLANGEQFF
CDR3 DNA: TGTGCCAGCTCACCGAACGAGGGACTAGCGAATGGAGAGCAGTTCTTC

J gene: TRBJ1-2
clone size: .
D gene: .
V gene: TRBV4-2
CDR3 protein: CASSQDMGSWGYTF
CDR3 DNA: TGTGCCAGCAGCCAGGACATGGGATCGTGGGGCTACACCTTC

J gene: TRBJ2-3
clone size: .
D gene: .
V gene: TRBV6-5
CDR3 protein: CASREQGTDTQYF
CDR3 DNA: TGTGCCAGCAGGGAACAGGGCACAGATACGCAGTATTTT

J gene: TRBJ2-1
clone size: .
D gene: .
V gene: TRBV30
CDR3 protein: CAWSGNFNEQFF
CDR3 DNA: TGTGCCTGGAGTGGGAATTTCAATGAGCAGTTCTTC

J gene: TRBJ2-7
clone size: few
D gene: .
V gene: TRBV11-1
CDR3 protein: CASSLADSYSYEQYF
CDR3 DNA: TGTGCCAGCAGCTTAGCTGACAGCTACTCCTACGAGCAGTACTTC

J gene: TRBJ1-3
clone size: .
D gene: .
V gene: TRBV15
CDR3 protein: CATSSRRASGNTIYF
CDR3 DNA: TGTGCCACCAGCTCCCGGAGGGCCTCTGGAAACACCATATATTTT

J gene: TRBJ2-7
clone size: few
D gene: .
V gene: TRBV5-1
CDR3 protein: CASSEKTGLMIYEQYF
CDR3 DNA: TGCGCCAGCAGCGAGAAGACAGGTCTAATGATTTACGAGCAGTACTTC

J gene: TRBJ2-7
clone size: .
D gene: TRBD1
V gene: TRBV6-1
CDR3 protein: CASSEQQGAGEQYF
CDR3 DNA: TGTGCCAGCAGTGAACAACAGGGGGCCGGTGAGCAGTACTTC

J gene: TRBJ2-1
clone size: few
D gene: TRBD2
V gene: TRBV19
CDR3 protein: CASTPPGTSGRWVFF
CDR3 DNA: TGTGCCAGTACCCCCCCCGGGACTAGCGGGAGGTGGGTGTTCTTC

J gene: TRBJ2-2
clone size: few
D gene: .
V gene: TRBV7-6
CDR3 protein: CASSLVDRFTGELFF
CDR3 DNA: TGTGCCAGCAGCTTAGTAGACAGATTCACCGGGGAGCTGTTTTTT

J gene: TRBJ2-5
clone size: .
D gene: .
V gene: TRBV6-1
CDR3 protein: CASSYPETQYF
CDR3 DNA: TGTGCCAGCAGTTACCCGGAGACCCAGTACTTC

J gene: TRBJ2-1
clone size: few
D gene: .
V gene: TRBV5-1
CDR3 protein: CASSPLGAYNEQFF
CDR3 DNA: TGCGCCAGCAGCCCGTTAGGAGCTTACAATGAGCAGTTCTTC

J gene: TRBJ2-1
clone size: .
D gene: TRBD2
V gene: TRBV9
CDR3 protein: CASSVARGDSNEQFF
CDR3 DNA: TGTGCCAGCAGCGTAGCCCGGGGGGATAGCAATGAGCAGTTCTTC

J gene: TRBJ1-6
clone size: few
D gene: TRBD1
V gene: TRBV28
CDR3 protein: CASSGDRERASPLHF
CDR3 DNA: TGTGCCAGCAGTGGGGACAGGGAGAGAGCGTCACCCCTCCACTTT

J gene: TRBJ2-1
clone size: few
D gene: .
V gene: TRBV4-1
CDR3 protein: CASSQGAVSNEQFF
CDR3 DNA: TGCGCCAGCAGCCAAGGGGCGGTTTCTAATGAGCAGTTCTTC

J gene: TRBJ1-3
clone size: few
D gene: .
V gene: TRBV29-1
CDR3 protein: CSVGLSGNTIYF
CDR3 DNA: TGCAGCGTTGGTCTCTCTGGAAACACCATATATTTT

J gene: TRBJ2-5
clone size: .
D gene: TRBD1
V gene: TRBV5-1
CDR3 protein: CASSSGQGFVETQYF
CDR3 DNA: TGCGCCAGCAGCTCCGGACAGGGGTTCGTAGAGACCCAGTACTTC

J gene: TRBJ1-4
clone size: .
D gene: .
V gene: TRBV6-1
CDR3 protein: CASSPTDGSEKLFF
CDR3 DNA: TGTGCCAGCAGTCCTACTGACGGGTCTGAAAAACTGTTTTTT

J gene: TRBJ2-3
clone size: .
D gene: TRBD1
V gene: TRBV4-1
CDR3 protein: CASSQGQNTDTQYF
CDR3 DNA: TGCGCCAGCAGCCAGGGACAGAACACAGATACGCAGTATTTT

J gene: TRBJ1-4
clone size: few
D gene: .
V gene: TRBV5-1
CDR3 protein: CASSSPAGNLDEKLFF
CDR3 DNA: TGCGCCAGCAGCTCGCCTGCCGGGAACCTAGATGAAAAACTGTTTTTT

J gene: TRBJ2-1
clone size: few
D gene: TRBD2
V gene: TRBV30
CDR3 protein: CAWSGTSGSGNEQFF
CDR3 DNA: TGTGCCTGGAGTGGGACTAGCGGGAGTGGCAATGAGCAGTTCTTC

J gene: TRBJ1-5
clone size: .
D gene: TRBD1
V gene: TRBV4-1
CDR3 protein: CASSQPGQKNQPQHF
CDR3 DNA: TGCGCCAGCAGCCAGCCGGGACAGAAGAATCAGCCCCAGCATTTT

J gene: TRBJ2-2
clone size: .
D gene: TRBD2
V gene: TRBV25-1
CDR3 protein: CASSIAGGNTGELFF
CDR3 DNA: TGTGCCAGCTCCATAGCGGGGGGAAACACCGGGGAGCTGTTTTTT

J gene: TRBJ2-7
clone size: few
D gene: TRBD2
V gene: TRBV29-1
CDR3 protein: CSVLSHLAGYYEQYF
CDR3 DNA: TGCAGCGTTCTTTCCCACCTAGCGGGGTACTACGAGCAGTACTTC

J gene: TRBJ1-4
clone size: few
D gene: .
V gene: TRBV7-9
CDR3 protein: CASSLVWGRGEKLFF
CDR3 DNA: TGTGCCAGCAGCTTAGTCTGGGGGCGCGGTGAAAAACTGTTTTTT

J gene: TRBJ1-2
clone size: .
D gene: .
V gene: TRBV30
CDR3 protein: CAWSAHPTGGYTF
CDR3 DNA: TGTGCCTGGAGCGCCCACCCTACAGGTGGCTACACCTTC

J gene: TRBJ2-4
clone size: few
D gene: .
V gene: TRBV2
CDR3 protein: CASSDAPGRDIQYF
CDR3 DNA: TGTGCCAGCAGTGACGCCCCCGGCAGGGACATTCAGTACTTC

J gene: TRBJ2-5
clone size: few
D gene: .
V gene: TRBV7-9
CDR3 protein: CASSPWGGLSDF
CDR3 DNA: TGTGCCAGCAGCCCCTGGGGGGGCCTCTCGGACTTC

J gene: TRBJ2-1
clone size: few
D gene: TRBD2
V gene: TRBV5-6
CDR3 protein: CASKRGWNEQFF
CDR3 DNA: TGTGCCAGCAAGCGGGGATGGAATGAGCAGTTCTTC

J gene: TRBJ2-5
clone size: .
D gene: TRBD2
V gene: TRBV5-4
CDR3 protein: CASSSTSVQETQYF
CDR3 DNA: TGTGCCAGCAGCTCAACTAGCGTCCAAGAGACCCAGTACTTC

J gene: TRBJ2-6
clone size: .
D gene: .
V gene: TRBV30
CDR3 protein: CALSPGANVLTF
CDR3 DNA: TGTGCCTTAAGCCCCGGGGCCAACGTCCTGACTTTC

J gene: TRBJ2-3
clone size: .
D gene: .
V gene: TRBV30
CDR3 protein: CAWSYHPAADTQYF
CDR3 DNA: TGTGCCTGGAGCTACCACCCGGCGGCAGATACGCAGTATTTT

J gene: TRBJ2-4
clone size: .
D gene: .
V gene: TRBV6-1
CDR3 protein: CASSEGLARNIQYF
CDR3 DNA: TGTGCCAGCAGTGAAGGTTTGGCCAGAAACATTCAGTACTTC

J gene: TRBJ1-2
clone size: .
D gene: .
V gene: TRBV30
CDR3 protein: CACLGSGYTF
CDR3 DNA: TGTGCCTGCCTAGGGTCAGGCTACACCTTC

J gene: TRBJ2-2
clone size: .
D gene: TRBD1
V gene: TRBV7-2
CDR3 protein: CASSTRDSIGELFF
CDR3 DNA: TGTGCCAGTAGCACCCGGGACAGCATAGGGGAGCTGTTTTTT

J gene: TRBJ2-5
clone size: .
D gene: .
V gene: TRBV11-2
CDR3 protein: CASSLGRGAQYF
CDR3 DNA: TGTGCCAGCAGCTTAGGCCGCGGGGCCCAGTACTTC

J gene: TRBJ2-2
clone size: .
D gene: .
V gene: TRBV19
CDR3 protein: CASRSRFTGPPWELFF
CDR3 DNA: TGTGCCTCCCGAAGTCGATTTACGGGCCCCCCGTGGGAGCTGTTTTTT

J gene: TRBJ1-2
clone size: few
D gene: .
V gene: TRBV7-9
CDR3 protein: CASSPTGSGYTF
CDR3 DNA: TGTGCCAGCAGCCCCACCGGGAGTGGCTACACCTTC

J gene: TRBJ1-4
clone size: .
D gene: .
V gene: TRBV7-9
CDR3 protein: CASIQGLGEKLFF
CDR3 DNA: TGTGCCAGCATCCAGGGATTAGGTGAAAAACTGTTTTTT